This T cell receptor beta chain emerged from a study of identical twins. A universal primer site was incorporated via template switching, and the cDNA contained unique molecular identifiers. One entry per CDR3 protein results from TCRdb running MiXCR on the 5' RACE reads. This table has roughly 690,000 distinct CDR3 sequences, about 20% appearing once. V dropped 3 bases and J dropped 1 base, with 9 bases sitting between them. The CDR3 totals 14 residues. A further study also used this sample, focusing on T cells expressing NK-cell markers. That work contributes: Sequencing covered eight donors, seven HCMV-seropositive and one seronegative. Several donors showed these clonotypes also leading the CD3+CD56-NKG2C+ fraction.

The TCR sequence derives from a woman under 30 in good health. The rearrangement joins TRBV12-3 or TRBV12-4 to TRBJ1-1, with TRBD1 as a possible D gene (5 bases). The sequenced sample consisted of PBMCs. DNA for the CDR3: TGTGCCAGCAGTTTCAGGGTCGGGAACACTGAAGCTTTCTTT. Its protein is CASSFRVGNTEAFF.